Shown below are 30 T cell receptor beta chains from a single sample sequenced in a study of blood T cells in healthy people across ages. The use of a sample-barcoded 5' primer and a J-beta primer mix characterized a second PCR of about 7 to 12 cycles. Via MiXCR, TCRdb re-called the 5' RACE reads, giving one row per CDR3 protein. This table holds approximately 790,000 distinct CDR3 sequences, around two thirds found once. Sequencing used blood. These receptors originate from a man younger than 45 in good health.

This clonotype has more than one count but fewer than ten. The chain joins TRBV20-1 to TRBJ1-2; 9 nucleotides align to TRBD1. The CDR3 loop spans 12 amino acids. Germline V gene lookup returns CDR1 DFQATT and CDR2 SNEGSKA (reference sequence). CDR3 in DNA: TGCACTACGGACAGGGGAGGCTATGGCTACACCTTC. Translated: CTTDRGGYGYTF.

The CDR3 reads CSVEDPDYGYTF. In nucleotides, the CDR3 is TGCAGCGTTGAAGATCCCGACTATGGCTACACCTTC. The chain has TRBV29-1 and TRBJ1-2, with D hard to call. Germline V gene lookup returns CDR1 SQVTM and CDR2 ANQGSEA. The length of the CDR3 is 12 residues. The V and J ends lost 0 bases and 3 bases respectively, with 5 bases between them. The full variable domain, rest sourced from reference TRBV29-1 and TRBJ1-2, is SAVISQKPSRDICQRGTSLTIQCQVDSQVTMMFWYRQQPGQSLTLIATANQGSEATYESGFVIDKFPISRPNLTFSTLTVSNMSPEDSSIYLCSVEDPDYGYTFGSGTRLTVV.

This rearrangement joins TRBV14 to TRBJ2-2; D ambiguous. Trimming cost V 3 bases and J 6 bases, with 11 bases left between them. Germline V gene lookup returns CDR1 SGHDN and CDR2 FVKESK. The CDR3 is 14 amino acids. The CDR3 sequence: CASSHRAFSGELFF. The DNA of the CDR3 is TGTGCCAGCAGCCACCGGGCCTTTTCCGGGGAGCTGTTTTTT.

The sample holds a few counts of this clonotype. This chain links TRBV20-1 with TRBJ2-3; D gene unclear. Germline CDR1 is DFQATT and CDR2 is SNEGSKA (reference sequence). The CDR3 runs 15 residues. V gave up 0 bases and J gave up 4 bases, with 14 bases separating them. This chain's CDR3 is CSARDHRVSADTQYF. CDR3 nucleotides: TGCAGTGCTAGAGATCATAGGGTCAGTGCAGATACGCAGTATTTT.

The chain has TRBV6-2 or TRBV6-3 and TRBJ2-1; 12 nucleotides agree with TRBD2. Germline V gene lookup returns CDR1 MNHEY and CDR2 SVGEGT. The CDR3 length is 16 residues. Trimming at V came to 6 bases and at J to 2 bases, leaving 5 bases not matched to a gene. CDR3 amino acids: CASSRTSGDPYNEQFF. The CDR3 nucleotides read TGTGCCAGCAGCCGGACTAGCGGGGACCCCTACAATGAGCAGTTCTTC.

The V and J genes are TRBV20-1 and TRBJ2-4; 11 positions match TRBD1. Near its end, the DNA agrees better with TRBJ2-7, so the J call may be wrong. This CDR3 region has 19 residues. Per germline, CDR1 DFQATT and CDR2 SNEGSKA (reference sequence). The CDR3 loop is CSAREGPGQGVTNGYEQYF. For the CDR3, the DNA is TGCAGTGCTAGAGAGGGACCGGGACAGGGGGTTACGAACGGTTACGAGCAGTACTTC.

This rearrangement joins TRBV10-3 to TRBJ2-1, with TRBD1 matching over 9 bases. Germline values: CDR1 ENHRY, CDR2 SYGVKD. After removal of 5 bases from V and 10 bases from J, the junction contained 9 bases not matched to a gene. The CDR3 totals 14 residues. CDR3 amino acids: CAISPGTGMNEQFF. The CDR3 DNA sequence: TGTGCCATCAGTCCCGGGACAGGGATGAACGAGCAGTTCTTC.

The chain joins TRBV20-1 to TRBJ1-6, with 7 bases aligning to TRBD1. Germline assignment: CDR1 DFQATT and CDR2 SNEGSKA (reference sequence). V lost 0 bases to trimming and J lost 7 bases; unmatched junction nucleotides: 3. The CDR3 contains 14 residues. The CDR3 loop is CSAREPGQNSPLHF. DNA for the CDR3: TGCAGTGCTAGAGAACCGGGACAGAATTCACCCCTCCACTTT.

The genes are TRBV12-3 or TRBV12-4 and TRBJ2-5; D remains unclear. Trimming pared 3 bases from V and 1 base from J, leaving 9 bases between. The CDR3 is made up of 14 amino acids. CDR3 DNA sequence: TGTGCCAGCAGTTTCCGGCAGCCCCAAGAGACCCAGTACTTC. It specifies CASSFRQPQETQYF.

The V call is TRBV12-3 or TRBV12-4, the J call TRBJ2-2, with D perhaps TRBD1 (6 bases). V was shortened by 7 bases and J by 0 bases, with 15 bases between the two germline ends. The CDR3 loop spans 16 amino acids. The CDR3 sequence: CASTPGQTSNTGELFF. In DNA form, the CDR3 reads TGTGCCAGCACCCCCGGACAGACTTCGAACACCGGGGAGCTGTTTTTT.

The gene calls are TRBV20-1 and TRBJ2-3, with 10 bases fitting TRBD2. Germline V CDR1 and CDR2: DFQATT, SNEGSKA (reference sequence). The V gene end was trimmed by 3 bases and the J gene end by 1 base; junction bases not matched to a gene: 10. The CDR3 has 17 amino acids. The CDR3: CSASGTSEPSRTDTQYF. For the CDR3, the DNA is TGCAGTGCTAGCGGGACTAGCGAACCCTCCCGCACAGATACGCAGTATTTT.

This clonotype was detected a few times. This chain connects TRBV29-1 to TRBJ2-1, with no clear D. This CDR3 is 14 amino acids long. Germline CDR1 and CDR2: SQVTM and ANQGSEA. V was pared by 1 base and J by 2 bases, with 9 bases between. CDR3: CSVEGGVAYNEQFF. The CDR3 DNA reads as TGCAGCGTTGAAGGCGGTGTCGCCTACAATGAGCAGTTCTTC.

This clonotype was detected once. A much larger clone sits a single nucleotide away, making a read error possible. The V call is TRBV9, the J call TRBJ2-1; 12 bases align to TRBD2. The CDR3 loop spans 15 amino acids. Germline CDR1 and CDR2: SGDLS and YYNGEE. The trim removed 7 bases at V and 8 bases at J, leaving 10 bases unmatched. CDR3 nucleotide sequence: TGTGCCAGCGGAACTACTAGCGGGGGGTTGGATGAGCAGTTCTTC. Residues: CASGTTSGGLDEQFF.

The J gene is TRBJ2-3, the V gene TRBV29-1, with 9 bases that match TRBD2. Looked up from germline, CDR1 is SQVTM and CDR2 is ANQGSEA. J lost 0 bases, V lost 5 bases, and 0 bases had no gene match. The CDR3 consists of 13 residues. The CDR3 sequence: CSVLAGSTDTQYF. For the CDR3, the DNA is TGCAGCGTTCTAGCGGGGAGCACAGATACGCAGTATTTT.

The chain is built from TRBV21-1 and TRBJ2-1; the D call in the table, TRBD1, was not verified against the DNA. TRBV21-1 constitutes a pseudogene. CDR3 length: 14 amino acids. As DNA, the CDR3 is TGTGCCAGCAGCAAGGTCGAGGGGCACAATGAGCAGTTCTTC. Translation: CASSKVEGHNEQFF.

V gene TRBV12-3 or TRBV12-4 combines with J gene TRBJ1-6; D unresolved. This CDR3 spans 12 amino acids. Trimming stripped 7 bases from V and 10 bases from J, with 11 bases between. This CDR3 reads CASTVLGSPLHF. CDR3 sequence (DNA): TGTGCCAGCACCGTGTTGGGCTCACCCCTCCACTTT.

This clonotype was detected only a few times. The DNA of the CDR3 is TGTGCCAGCAGCTTACGGCCGGTGGAGGAGACCCAGTACTTC. As protein: CASSLRPVEETQYF. V usage is TRBV7-2 and J usage is TRBJ2-7; no definite D call. The J call is in doubt because the DNA end fits TRBJ2-5 better. Germline V lookup: CDR1 SGHTA, CDR2 FQGNSA. The CDR3 sequence is 14 residues long.

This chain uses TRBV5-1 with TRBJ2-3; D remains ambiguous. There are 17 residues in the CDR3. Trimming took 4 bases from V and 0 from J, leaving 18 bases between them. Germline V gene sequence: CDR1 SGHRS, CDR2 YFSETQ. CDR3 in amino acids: CASSLFATGASTDTQYF. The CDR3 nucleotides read TGCGCCAGCAGCCTATTCGCTACCGGAGCTAGCACAGATACGCAGTATTTT.

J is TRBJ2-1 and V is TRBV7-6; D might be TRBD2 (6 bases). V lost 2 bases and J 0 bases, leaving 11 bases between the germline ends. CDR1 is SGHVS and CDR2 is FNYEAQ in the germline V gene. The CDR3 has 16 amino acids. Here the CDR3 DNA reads TGTGCCAGCAGCTTAACGGGAGAACCCTCCTACAATGAGCAGTTCTTC. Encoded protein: CASSLTGEPSYNEQFF.

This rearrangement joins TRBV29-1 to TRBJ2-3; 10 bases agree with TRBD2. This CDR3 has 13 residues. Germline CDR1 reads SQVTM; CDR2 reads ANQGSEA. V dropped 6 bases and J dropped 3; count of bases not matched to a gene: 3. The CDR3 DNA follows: TGCAGCGTCAGCGGGGGGGCAACAGATACGCAGTATTTT. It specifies CSVSGGATDTQYF.

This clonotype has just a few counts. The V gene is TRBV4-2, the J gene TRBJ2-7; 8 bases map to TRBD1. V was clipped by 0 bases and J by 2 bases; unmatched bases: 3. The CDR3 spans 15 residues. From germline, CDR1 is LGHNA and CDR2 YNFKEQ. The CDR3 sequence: CASSQDPGQAYEQYF. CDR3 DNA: TGTGCCAGCAGCCAAGATCCGGGACAGGCCTACGAGCAGTACTTC.

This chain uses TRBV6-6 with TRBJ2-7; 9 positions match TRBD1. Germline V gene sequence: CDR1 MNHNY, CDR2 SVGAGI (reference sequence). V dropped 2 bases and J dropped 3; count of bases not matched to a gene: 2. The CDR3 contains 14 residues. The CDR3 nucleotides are TGTGCCAGCAGTTACGGGGACAGGGTCTACGAGCAGTACTTC. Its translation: CASSYGDRVYEQYF.

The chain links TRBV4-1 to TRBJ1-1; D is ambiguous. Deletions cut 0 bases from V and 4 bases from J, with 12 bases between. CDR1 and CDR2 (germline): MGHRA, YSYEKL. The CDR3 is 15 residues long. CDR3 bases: TGCGCCAGCAGCCAAGATTCGCGCCGGGTCACTGAAGCTTTCTTT. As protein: CASSQDSRRVTEAFF.

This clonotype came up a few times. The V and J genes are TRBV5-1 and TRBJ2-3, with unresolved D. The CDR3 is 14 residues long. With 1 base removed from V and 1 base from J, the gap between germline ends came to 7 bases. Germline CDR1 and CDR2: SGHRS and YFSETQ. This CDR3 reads CASSLTPGTDTQYF. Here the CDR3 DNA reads TGCGCCAGCAGCTTGACTCCGGGCACAGATACGCAGTATTTT.

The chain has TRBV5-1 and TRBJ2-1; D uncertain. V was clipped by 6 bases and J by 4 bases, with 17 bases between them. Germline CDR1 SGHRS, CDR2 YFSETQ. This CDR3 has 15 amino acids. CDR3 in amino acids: CASNTLPQDYNEQFF. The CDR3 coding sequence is TGCGCCAGCAACACCTTACCTCAGGATTACAATGAGCAGTTCTTC.

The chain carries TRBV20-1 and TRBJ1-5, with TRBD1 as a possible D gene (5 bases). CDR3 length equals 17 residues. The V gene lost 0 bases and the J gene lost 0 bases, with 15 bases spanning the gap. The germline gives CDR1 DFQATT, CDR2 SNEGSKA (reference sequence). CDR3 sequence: CSARDQQVTFSNQPQHF. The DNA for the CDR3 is TGCAGTGCTAGAGATCAACAGGTGACCTTTAGCAATCAGCCCCAGCATTTT.

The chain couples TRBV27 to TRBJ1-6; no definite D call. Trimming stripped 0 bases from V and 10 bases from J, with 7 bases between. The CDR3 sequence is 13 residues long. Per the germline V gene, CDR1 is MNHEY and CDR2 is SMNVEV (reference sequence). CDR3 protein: CASSLSPWSPLHF. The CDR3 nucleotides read TGTGCCAGCAGTTTATCGCCCTGGTCACCCCTCCACTTT.

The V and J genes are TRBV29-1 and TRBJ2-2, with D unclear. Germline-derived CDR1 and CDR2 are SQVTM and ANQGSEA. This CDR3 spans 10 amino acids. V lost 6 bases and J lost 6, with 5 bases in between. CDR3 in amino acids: CSVRSGELFF. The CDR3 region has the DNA TGCAGCGTGCGGTCCGGGGAGCTGTTTTTT.

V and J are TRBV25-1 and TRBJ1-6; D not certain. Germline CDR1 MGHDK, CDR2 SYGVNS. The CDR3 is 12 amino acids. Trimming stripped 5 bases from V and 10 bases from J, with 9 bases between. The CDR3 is CASSQIESPLHF. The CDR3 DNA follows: TGTGCCAGCAGTCAGATAGAGTCACCCCTCCACTTT.

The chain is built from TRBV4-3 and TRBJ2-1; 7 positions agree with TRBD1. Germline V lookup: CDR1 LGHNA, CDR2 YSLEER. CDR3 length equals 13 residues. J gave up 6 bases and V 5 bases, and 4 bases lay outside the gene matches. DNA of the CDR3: TGCGCCAGCAGCTACAGGGGCCGCAATGAGCAGTTCTTC. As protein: CASSYRGRNEQFF.